This T cell receptor (beta chain) was identified in a study of CD8 T cells in Susac syndrome. Trimming took off 6 bases at V and 11 bases at J, with 14 bases between the two ends. The germline gives CDR1 MDHEN, CDR2 SYDVKM. This CDR3 spans 13 amino acids. Note on this clonotype: The antigen is unknown.

After extraction with the RNeasy kit, roughly 0.5 to 1 ug of the RNA was reverse transcribed using random hexamers. The immunoSEQ assay covered 54 Vbeta and 13 Jbeta segments for CDR3. TCRdb re-called the immunoSEQ multiplex PCR reads through MiXCR, storing one row per CDR3 protein. The sample has around 200,000 distinct CDR3 sequences, roughly 94% seen once; the top ten hold 0.099%. TEMRA cells were FACS-enriched, while CD8+ and CD4+ T cells were negatively isolated. Overall study findings and caveats: The CD4+ T cell repertoires of Susac syndrome were found to show no clonal expansion.

The chain links TRBV28 to TRBJ1-6; no clear D. The TCR originated in a human donor with Susac syndrome. The material sequenced was CD4+ T cells from PBMCs. The chain's CDR3 is CASSGHYNPPLHF. The DNA of the CDR3 is TGTGCCAGCAGCGGTCATTATAACCCACCCCTCCACTTT.